The text below deals with one T cell receptor (beta chain). This entry is derived from a study of cytomegalovirus exposure and HLA in healthy donors. The germline V gene encodes CDR1 MDHEN and CDR2 SYDVKM. The CDR3 sequence is 19 residues long. J lost 3 bases, V lost 2 bases, and 17 bases had no gene match. Primers: 60 Vbeta forward and 13 Jbeta reverse. Produced via immunoSEQ multiplex PCR; TCRdb's table is partial and in-frame only. This table holds roughly 170,000 clones, around 80% found once. Sequencing was performed on PBMCs. The rearrangement links TRBV28 to TRBJ1-2; 8 bases are a match to TRBD1. The receptor was derived from a woman aged 50 to 65 in good health and CMV-seropositive. This chain's CDR3 is CASSLADRTGSMSDYGYTF. CDR3 nucleotides: TGTGCCAGCAGTTTAGCGGACCGGACAGGGTCAATGAGTGACTATGGCTACACCTTC.